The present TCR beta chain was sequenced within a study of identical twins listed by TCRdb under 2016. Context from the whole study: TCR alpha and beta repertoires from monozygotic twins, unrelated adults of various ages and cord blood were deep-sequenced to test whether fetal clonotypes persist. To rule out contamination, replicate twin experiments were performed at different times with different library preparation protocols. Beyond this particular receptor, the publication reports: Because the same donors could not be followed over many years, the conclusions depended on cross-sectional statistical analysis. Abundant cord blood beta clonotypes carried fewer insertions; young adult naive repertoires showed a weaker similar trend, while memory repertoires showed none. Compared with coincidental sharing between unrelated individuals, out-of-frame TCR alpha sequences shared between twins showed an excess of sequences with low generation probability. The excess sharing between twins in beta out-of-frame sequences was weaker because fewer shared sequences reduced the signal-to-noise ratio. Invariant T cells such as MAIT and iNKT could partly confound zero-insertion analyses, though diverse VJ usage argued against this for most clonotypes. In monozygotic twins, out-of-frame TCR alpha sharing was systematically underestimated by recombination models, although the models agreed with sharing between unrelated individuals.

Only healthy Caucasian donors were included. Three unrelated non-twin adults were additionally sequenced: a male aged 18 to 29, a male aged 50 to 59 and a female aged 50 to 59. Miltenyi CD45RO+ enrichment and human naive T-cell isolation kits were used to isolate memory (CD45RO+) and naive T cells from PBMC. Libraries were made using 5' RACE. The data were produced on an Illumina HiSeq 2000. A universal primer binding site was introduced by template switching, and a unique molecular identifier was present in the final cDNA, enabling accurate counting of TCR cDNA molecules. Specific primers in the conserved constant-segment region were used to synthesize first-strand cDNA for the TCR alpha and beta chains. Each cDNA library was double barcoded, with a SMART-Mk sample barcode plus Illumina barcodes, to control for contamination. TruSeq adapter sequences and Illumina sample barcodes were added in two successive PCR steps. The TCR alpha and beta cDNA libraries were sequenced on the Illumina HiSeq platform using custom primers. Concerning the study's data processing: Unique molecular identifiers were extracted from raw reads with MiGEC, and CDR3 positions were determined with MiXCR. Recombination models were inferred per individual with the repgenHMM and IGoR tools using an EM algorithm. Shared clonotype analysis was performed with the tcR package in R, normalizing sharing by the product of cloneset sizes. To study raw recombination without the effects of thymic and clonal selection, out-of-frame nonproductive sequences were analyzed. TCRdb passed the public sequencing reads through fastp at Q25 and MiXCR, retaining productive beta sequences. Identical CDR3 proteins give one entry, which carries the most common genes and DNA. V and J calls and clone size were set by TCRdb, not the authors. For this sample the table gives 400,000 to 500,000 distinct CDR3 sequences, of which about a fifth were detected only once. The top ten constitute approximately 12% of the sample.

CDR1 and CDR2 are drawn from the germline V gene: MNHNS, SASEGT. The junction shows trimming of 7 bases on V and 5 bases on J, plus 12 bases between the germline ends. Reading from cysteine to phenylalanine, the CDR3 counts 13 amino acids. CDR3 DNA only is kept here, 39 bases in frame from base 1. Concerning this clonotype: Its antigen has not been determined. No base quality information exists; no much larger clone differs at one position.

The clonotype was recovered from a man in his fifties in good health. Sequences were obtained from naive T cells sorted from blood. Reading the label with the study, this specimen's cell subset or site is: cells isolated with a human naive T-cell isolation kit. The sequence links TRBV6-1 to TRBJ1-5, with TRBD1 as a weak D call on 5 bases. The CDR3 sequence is CASTVRGYQPQHF. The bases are TGTGCCAGCACCGTCCGGGGCTATCAGCCCCAGCATTTT.